The rows below give T cell receptor beta chains drawn from one sample of a study of cytomegalovirus exposure and HLA in healthy donors. Some clones are missing from TCRdb's copy, which holds only in-frame ones; the method was immunoSEQ multiplex PCR. In the table there are 200,000 to 250,000 clones, approximately 78% of which are singletons. Sequencing was carried out using PBMCs. All receptors come from a male donor in good health and CMV-seronegative. The CDR3 runs from the conserved cysteine through the conserved F or W. Fields, in order: clone size, D gene, J gene, V gene, CDR3 DNA, CDR3 protein. The D gene is left open where the match is weak. Clone size is stated in some rows and not others, as once, few, many or a class when expanded.

clone_size: -; d_call: -; j_call: TRBJ2-1; v_call: TRBV21-1; cdr3_nt: TGTGCCAGCAGCGGGGGTTGGGACAGGTTAAATGAGCAGTTCTTC; cdr3_aa: CASSGGWDRLNEQFF
clone_size: -; d_call: -; j_call: TRBJ1-1; v_call: TRBV2; cdr3_nt: TGTGCCAGCAGTGCAGACAGGAATGTCGTTGAAGCTTTCTTT; cdr3_aa: CASSADRNVVEAFF
clone_size: -; d_call: -; j_call: TRBJ2-1; v_call: TRBV9; cdr3_nt: TGTGCCAGCAGCGCTGCGTACAATGAGCAGTTCTTC; cdr3_aa: CASSAAYNEQFF
clone_size: -; d_call: TRBD2; j_call: TRBJ2-2; v_call: TRBV15; cdr3_nt: TGTGCCACCAGCAGTTGGAGCGGGAGGGGCACCGGGGAGCTGTTTTTT; cdr3_aa: CATSSWSGRGTGELFF
clone_size: -; d_call: -; j_call: TRBJ1-2; v_call: TRBV18; cdr3_nt: TGTGCCAGCTCACCACGGGACACTCAAAACTATGGCTACACCTTC; cdr3_aa: CASSPRDTQNYGYTF
clone_size: once; d_call: TRBD2; j_call: TRBJ2-5; v_call: TRBV29-1; cdr3_nt: TGCAGCGTTGACCCCGGGGGGAGAGAGACCCAGTACTTC; cdr3_aa: CSVDPGGRETQYF
clone_size: -; d_call: TRBD1; j_call: TRBJ2-7; v_call: TRBV27; cdr3_nt: TGTGCCAGCAGTCCTAGCAGGGGGCCCTACGAGCAGTACTTC; cdr3_aa: CASSPSRGPYEQYF
clone_size: few; d_call: TRBD2; j_call: TRBJ2-5; v_call: TRBV4-2; cdr3_nt: TGTGCCAGCAGCCAAGATGAGTGGCTAGCGGGACATAGCTCGGGGGAGACCCAGTACTTC; cdr3_aa: CASSQDEWLAGHSSGETQYF
clone_size: -; d_call: -; j_call: TRBJ1-5; v_call: TRBV29-1; cdr3_nt: TGCAGCGTGGGGACACTTAGCAATCAGCCCCAGCATTTT; cdr3_aa: CSVGTLSNQPQHF
clone_size: few; d_call: TRBD1; j_call: TRBJ2-7; v_call: TRBV5-6; cdr3_nt: TGTGCCAGCAGCTTTTGGGACAGGGGACTCCCCTACGAGCAGTACTTC; cdr3_aa: CASSFWDRGLPYEQYF
clone_size: -; d_call: -; j_call: TRBJ2-7; v_call: TRBV6-6; cdr3_nt: TGTGCCAGCAGTTACTTTAGTGGGACAATTTCCTACGAGCAGTACTTC; cdr3_aa: CASSYFSGTISYEQYF
clone_size: -; d_call: TRBD1; j_call: TRBJ1-2; v_call: TRBV7-9; cdr3_nt: TGTGCCAGCAGCGGAGGAGGGACAGGGGGTAACTATGGCTACACCTTC; cdr3_aa: CASSGGGTGGNYGYTF
clone_size: -; d_call: -; j_call: TRBJ2-1; v_call: TRBV7-9; cdr3_nt: TGTGCCACCCTAGGACACCAGAGCTCCTACAATGAGCAGTTCTTC; cdr3_aa: CATLGHQSSYNEQFF
clone_size: -; d_call: TRBD1; j_call: TRBJ2-5; v_call: TRBV5-1; cdr3_nt: TGCGCCAGCAGCTTGCCAGGGGGCTCGGGTTTGTACTTC; cdr3_aa: CASSLPGGSGLYF
clone_size: -; d_call: -; j_call: TRBJ1-1; v_call: TRBV18; cdr3_nt: TGTGCCAGCTCACCCCCAGCAGGGAGGTACACTGAAGCTTTCTTT; cdr3_aa: CASSPPAGRYTEAFF
clone_size: -; d_call: TRBD1; j_call: TRBJ2-7; v_call: TRBV29-1; cdr3_nt: TGCAGCGTTGAAAGAGGGGGTAGACAGGGGACGACCTACGAGCAGTACTTC; cdr3_aa: CSVERGGRQGTTYEQYF
clone_size: -; d_call: TRBD1; j_call: TRBJ1-6; v_call: TRBV5-8; cdr3_nt: TGTGCCAGCAGCCGGAATAGGGGGCAAGGGAATTCACCCCTCCACTTT; cdr3_aa: CASSRNRGQGNSPLHF
clone_size: -; d_call: -; j_call: TRBJ2-5; v_call: TRBV7-3; cdr3_nt: TGTGCCAGCAGTCCTAGGGGGGGAAGCCAAGAGACCCAGTACTTC; cdr3_aa: CASSPRGGSQETQYF
clone_size: -; d_call: -; j_call: TRBJ2-1; v_call: TRBV19; cdr3_nt: TGTGCCAGTAGTTGGGGGGGCTTCTACAATGAGCAGTTCTTC; cdr3_aa: CASSWGGFYNEQFF
clone_size: once; d_call: -; j_call: TRBJ2-7; v_call: TRBV29-1; cdr3_nt: TGCAGCGTTGCGACGACTAAGCCCCCCCACGAGCAGTACTTC; cdr3_aa: CSVATTKPPHEQYF
clone_size: -; d_call: -; j_call: TRBJ2-6; v_call: TRBV13; cdr3_nt: TGTGCCAGCAGCCACTGGTTTGCTGGGGCCAACGTCCTGACTTTC; cdr3_aa: CASSHWFAGANVLTF
clone_size: few; d_call: -; j_call: TRBJ1-5; v_call: TRBV6-6; cdr3_nt: TGTGCCAGTGGGCCTCTTAGCAATCAGCCCCAGCATTTT; cdr3_aa: CASGPLSNQPQHF
clone_size: -; d_call: TRBD1; j_call: TRBJ2-3; v_call: TRBV5-1; cdr3_nt: TGCGCCAGCAGCTCGAACAGGGGTTATCTGAGTGATACGCAGTATTTT; cdr3_aa: CASSSNRGYLSDTQYF
clone_size: few; d_call: -; j_call: TRBJ2-2; v_call: TRBV6-6; cdr3_nt: TGTGCCAGCCGTCAGGTGGGGGGGCGATATGTCGGGGAGCTGTTTTTT; cdr3_aa: CASRQVGGRYVGELFF
clone_size: -; d_call: TRBD2; j_call: TRBJ2-5; v_call: TRBV7-9; cdr3_nt: TGTTCCAGCAGCTTAGGCGGGGGGCTGGGAGAGACCCAGTACTTC; cdr3_aa: CSSSLGGGLGETQYF
clone_size: -; d_call: TRBD2; j_call: TRBJ2-7; v_call: TRBV7-3; cdr3_nt: TGTGCCAGCAGCACCCTACCGCTAGCGGGAGAGGGAGTATACGAGCAGTACTTC; cdr3_aa: CASSTLPLAGEGVYEQYF
clone_size: -; d_call: TRBD1; j_call: TRBJ1-5; v_call: TRBV30; cdr3_nt: TGTGCCTGGGCCGGACAGGAGAATCAGCCCCAGCATTTT; cdr3_aa: CAWAGQENQPQHF
clone_size: -; d_call: TRBD2; j_call: TRBJ2-5; v_call: TRBV6-5; cdr3_nt: TGTGCCAGCAGCAGACTAGCGGGAGTAGAGACCCAGTACTTC; cdr3_aa: CASSRLAGVETQYF
clone_size: once; d_call: TRBD1; j_call: TRBJ2-5; v_call: TRBV6-1; cdr3_nt: TGTGCCAGCAGTGCCAACGTACAACAGGGGGAATCCCAGTACTTC; cdr3_aa: CASSANVQQGESQYF
clone_size: few; d_call: -; j_call: TRBJ2-5; v_call: TRBV21-1; cdr3_nt: TGTGCCAGCAGCGGTCGGAAGGGGCGGGGGCGGGGAGAGACCCAGTACTTC; cdr3_aa: CASSGRKGRGRGETQYF
clone_size: once; d_call: -; j_call: TRBJ2-7; v_call: TRBV19; cdr3_nt: TGTGCCAGTAGTATTTTCCAGGCTCCGACCGAGCAGTACTTC; cdr3_aa: CASSIFQAPTEQYF
clone_size: -; d_call: -; j_call: TRBJ1-1; v_call: TRBV7-9; cdr3_nt: TGTGCCAGCAGCCAACCGACGCTACTTCGGTTGGGGCTGAACACTGAAGCTTTCTTT; cdr3_aa: CASSQPTLLRLGLNTEAFF